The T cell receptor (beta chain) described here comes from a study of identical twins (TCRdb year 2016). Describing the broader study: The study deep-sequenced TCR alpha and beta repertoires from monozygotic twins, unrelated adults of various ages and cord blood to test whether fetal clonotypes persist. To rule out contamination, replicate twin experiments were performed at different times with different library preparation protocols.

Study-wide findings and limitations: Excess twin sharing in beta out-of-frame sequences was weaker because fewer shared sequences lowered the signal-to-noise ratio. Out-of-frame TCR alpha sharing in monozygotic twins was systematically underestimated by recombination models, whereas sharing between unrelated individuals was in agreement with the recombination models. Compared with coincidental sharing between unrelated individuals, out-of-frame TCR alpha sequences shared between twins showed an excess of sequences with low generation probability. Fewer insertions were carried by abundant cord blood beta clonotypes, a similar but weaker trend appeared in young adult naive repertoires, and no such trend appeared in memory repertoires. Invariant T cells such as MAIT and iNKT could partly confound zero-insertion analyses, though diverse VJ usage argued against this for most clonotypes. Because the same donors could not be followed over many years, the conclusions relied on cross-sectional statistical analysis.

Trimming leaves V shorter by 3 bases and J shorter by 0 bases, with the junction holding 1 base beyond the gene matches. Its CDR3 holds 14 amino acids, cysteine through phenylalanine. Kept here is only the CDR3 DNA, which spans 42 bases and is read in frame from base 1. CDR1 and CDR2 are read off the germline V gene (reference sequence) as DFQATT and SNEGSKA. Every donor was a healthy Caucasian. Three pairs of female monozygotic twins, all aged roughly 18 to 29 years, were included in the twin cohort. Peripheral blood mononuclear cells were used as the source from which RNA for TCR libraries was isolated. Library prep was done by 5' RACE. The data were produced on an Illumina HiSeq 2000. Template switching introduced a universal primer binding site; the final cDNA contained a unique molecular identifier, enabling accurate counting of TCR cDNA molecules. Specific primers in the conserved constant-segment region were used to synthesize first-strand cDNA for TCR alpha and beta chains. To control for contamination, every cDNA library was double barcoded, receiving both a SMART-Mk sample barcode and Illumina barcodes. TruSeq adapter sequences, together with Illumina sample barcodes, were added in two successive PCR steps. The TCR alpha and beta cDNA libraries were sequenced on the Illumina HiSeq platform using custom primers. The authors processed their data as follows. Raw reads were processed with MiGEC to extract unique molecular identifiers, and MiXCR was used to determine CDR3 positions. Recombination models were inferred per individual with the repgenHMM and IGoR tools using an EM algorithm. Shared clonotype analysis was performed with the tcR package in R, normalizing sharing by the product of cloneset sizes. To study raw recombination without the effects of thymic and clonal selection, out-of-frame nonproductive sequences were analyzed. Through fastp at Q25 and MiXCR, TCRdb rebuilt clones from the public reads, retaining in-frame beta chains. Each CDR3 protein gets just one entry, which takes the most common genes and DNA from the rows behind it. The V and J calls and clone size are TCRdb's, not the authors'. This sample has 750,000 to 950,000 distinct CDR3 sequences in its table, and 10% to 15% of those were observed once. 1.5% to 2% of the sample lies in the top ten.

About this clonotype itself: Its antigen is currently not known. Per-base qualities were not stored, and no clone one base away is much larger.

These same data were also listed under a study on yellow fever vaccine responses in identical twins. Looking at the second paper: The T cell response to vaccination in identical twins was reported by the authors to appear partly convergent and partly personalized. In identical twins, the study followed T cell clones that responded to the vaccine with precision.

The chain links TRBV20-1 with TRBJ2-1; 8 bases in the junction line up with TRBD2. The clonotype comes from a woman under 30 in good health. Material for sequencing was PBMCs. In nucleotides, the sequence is TGCAGTGCTAGTAGCGGGACCTCCTACAATGAGCAGTTCTTC. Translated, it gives CSASSGTSYNEQFF.